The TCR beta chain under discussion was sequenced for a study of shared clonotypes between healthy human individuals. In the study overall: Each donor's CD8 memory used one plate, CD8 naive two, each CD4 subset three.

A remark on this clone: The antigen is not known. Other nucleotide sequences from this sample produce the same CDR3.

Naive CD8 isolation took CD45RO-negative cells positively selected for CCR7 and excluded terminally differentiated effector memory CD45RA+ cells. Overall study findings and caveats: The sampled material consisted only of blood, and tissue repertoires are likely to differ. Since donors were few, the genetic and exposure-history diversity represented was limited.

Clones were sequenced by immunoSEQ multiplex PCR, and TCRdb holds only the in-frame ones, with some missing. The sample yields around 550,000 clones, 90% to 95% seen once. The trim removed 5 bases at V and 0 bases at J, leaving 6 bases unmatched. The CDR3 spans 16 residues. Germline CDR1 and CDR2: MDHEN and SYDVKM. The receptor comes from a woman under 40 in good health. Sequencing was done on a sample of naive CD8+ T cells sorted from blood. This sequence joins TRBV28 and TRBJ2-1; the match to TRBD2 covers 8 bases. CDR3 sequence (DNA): TGTGCCAGCAGTACCCTAAGCGGGAGCTCCTACAATGAGCAGTTCTTC. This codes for CASSTLSGSSYNEQFF.